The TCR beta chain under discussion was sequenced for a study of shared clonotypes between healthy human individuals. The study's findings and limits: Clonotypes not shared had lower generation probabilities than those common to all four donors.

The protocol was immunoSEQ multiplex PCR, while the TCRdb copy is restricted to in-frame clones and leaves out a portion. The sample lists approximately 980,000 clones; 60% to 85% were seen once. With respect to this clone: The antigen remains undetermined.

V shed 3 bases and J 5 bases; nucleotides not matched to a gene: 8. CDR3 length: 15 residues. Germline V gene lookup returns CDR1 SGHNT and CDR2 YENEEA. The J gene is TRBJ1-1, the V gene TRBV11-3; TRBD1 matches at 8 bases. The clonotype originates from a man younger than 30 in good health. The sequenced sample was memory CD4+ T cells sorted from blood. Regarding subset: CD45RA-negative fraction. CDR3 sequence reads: CASSFAKTGETEAFF. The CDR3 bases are TGTGCCAGCAGCTTTGCTAAGACAGGGGAGACTGAAGCTTTCTTT.